These 20 T cell receptor beta chains originate from one sample sequenced in a study of blood T cell repertoires in COVID-19. Here immunoSEQ multiplex PCR was the method, and the copy in TCRdb shows in-frame clones only, minus some. Among under 25,000 clones listed, roughly four fifths were seen once. Sequencing was done on a sample of peripheral blood. These receptor sequences come from a human donor in a cohort sampled during active or convalescent COVID-19.

The chain has TRBV7-9 and TRBJ1-2; 8 positions match TRBD1. The CDR3 extends over 16 amino acids. Unmatched junction bases numbered 15, after V lost 5 bases and J lost 7 bases. Germline values: CDR1 SEHNR, CDR2 FQNEAQ (reference sequence). The CDR3, as DNA: TGTGCCAGCAGCCCTACCTTTTCAGGGGGCAGTCGTGGCTACACCTTC. Translated: CASSPTFSGGSRGYTF.

The rearrangement links TRBV7-2 to TRBJ1-4, with 9 nucleotides matching TRBD1. The CDR3 length is 15 residues. Germline CDR1 reads SGHTA; CDR2 reads FQGNSA. The V and J ends lost 1 base and 8 bases, in that order; junction bases with no gene match: 5. In nucleotides, the CDR3 is TGTGCCAGCAGCTTAGATTTCACAGGGGGCGAAAAACTGTTTTTT. Its protein is CASSLDFTGGEKLFF.

The rearrangement uses TRBV5-1 and TRBJ2-5, with 8 bases lining up with TRBD2. V lost 0 bases, J lost 1 base, and 5 bases stayed unmatched. CDR3 size: 16 residues. Per the germline V gene, CDR1 is SGHRS and CDR2 is YFSETQ. The CDR3 protein is CASSLVAGGPQETQYF. The CDR3 nucleotides read TGCGCCAGCAGCTTGGTGGCGGGGGGCCCCCAAGAGACCCAGTACTTC. The whole variable domain, filled in from reference TRBV5-1 and TRBJ2-5, reads KAGVTQTPRYLIKTRGQQVTLSCSPISGHRSVSWYQQTPGQGLQFLFEYFSETQRNKGNFPGRFSGRQFSNSRSEMNVSTLELGDSALYLCASSLVAGGPQETQYFGPGTRLLVL.

V and J are TRBV7-6 and TRBJ1-1, with a possible D match to TRBD1 (5 bases). The CDR3 contains 13 residues. Germline CDR1 is SGHVS and CDR2 is FNYEAQ. V lost 8 bases to trimming and J lost 4 bases, with 14 bases between them. The CDR3 protein is CASLRGRGTEAFF. The DNA for the CDR3 is TGTGCCAGCCTAAGAGGAAGGGGCACTGAAGCTTTCTTT.

This clone was observed a handful of times. The chain couples TRBV28 to TRBJ2-1; D gene unclear. From germline, CDR1 is MDHEN and CDR2 SYDVKM. The V end was cut by 2 bases, the J end by 4 bases, with 9 bases between. CDR3 size: 14 residues. CDR3 bases: TGTGCCAGCAGTTTAATCGACTTATACAATGAGCAGTTCTTC. Translation: CASSLIDLYNEQFF.

The chain combines TRBV18 with TRBJ2-4; D gene ambiguous. The V gene lost 3 bases and the J gene lost 3 bases, with 9 bases spanning the gap. The CDR3 covers 14 residues. Germline lookup yields CDR1 KGHSH and CDR2 LQKENI. CDR3 region: CASSPWLVKNIQYF. The CDR3 region has the DNA TGTGCCAGCTCACCTTGGTTAGTCAAAAACATTCAGTACTTC.

V gene TRBV28 combines with J gene TRBJ1-4; 7 bases are shared with TRBD1. CDR1 is MDHEN, CDR2 SYDVKM, per germline. CDR3 length: 17 amino acids. J lost 0 bases, V lost 2 bases, and 6 bases had no gene match. The CDR3 sequence is CASSLGGTAATNEKLFF. The CDR3 region has the DNA TGTGCCAGCAGTTTAGGCGGGACAGCTGCAACTAATGAAAAACTGTTTTTT.

This clone was counted a few times. The chain recombines TRBV6-2 or TRBV6-3 with TRBJ2-2, with 7 bases fitting TRBD1. Germline CDR1 and CDR2: MNHEY and SVGEGT. The J segment lost 1 base and the V segment lost 2 bases, leaving 1 base of the junction unmatched. This CDR3 has 15 amino acids. CDR3 region: CASSYRQGNTGELFF. The DNA of the CDR3 is TGTGCCAGCAGTTACCGACAGGGGAACACCGGGGAGCTGTTTTTT.

The V call is TRBV27, the J call TRBJ2-1, with 8 bases aligning to TRBD1. Germline loops: CDR1 MNHEY, CDR2 SMNVEV (reference sequence). CDR3 length: 15 amino acids. V trimming: 5 bases; J trimming: 6 bases; junction bases outside the gene matches: 9. CDR3 coding DNA: TGTGCCAGCAGTCTCGGACAGGGAACCCCCAATGAGCAGTTCTTC. Its translation is CASSLGQGTPNEQFF.

This rearrangement joins TRBV28 to TRBJ1-5, with 7 nucleotides matching TRBD1. CDR3 length: 18 amino acids. V dropped 5 bases and J dropped 0; count of bases not matched to a gene: 13. Germline loops: CDR1 MDHEN, CDR2 SYDVKM. The CDR3 sequence is CASSEVFWRGLSNQPQHF. The CDR3 DNA follows: TGTGCCAGCAGTGAGGTGTTTTGGAGGGGGCTTAGCAATCAGCCCCAGCATTTT.

The chain combines TRBV7-2 with TRBJ1-5; TRBD1 is a possible D gene (6 bases). CDR3 length equals 13 residues. Germline CDR1 is SGHTA and CDR2 is FQGNSA. The V end was cut by 3 bases, the J end by 5 bases, with 8 bases between. In DNA form, the CDR3 reads TGTGCCAGCAGCTTGACAGGAGATCAGCCCCAGCATTTT. Amino acids: CASSLTGDQPQHF.

This rearrangement joins TRBV28 to TRBJ2-7; 7 nucleotides match TRBD1. Trimming cost V 0 bases and J 6 bases; bases outside gene matches: 2. CDR3 size: 13 residues. CDR1 MDHEN and CDR2 SYDVKM come from the germline V gene. This CDR3 is CASSLWTGSEQYF. CDR3 sequence (DNA): TGTGCCAGCAGTTTATGGACAGGGAGCGAGCAGTACTTC. The whole variable domain, filled in from reference TRBV28 and TRBJ2-7, reads DVKVTQSSRYLVKRTGEKVFLECVQDMDHENMFWYRQDPGLGLRLIYFSYDVKMKEKGDIPEGYSVSREKKERFSLILESASTNQTSMYLCASSLWTGSEQYFGPGTRLTVT.

This clone was observed once. V is TRBV5-1 and J is TRBJ2-7; TRBD2 agrees at 7 bases. Trimming took 3 bases from V and 6 from J; bases not matched to a gene: 6. The germline V gene has CDR1 SGHRS and CDR2 YFSETQ. CDR3 length: 13 residues. The CDR3 nucleotides are TGCGCCAGCAGCTCCGGACTAGTCGGCGAGCAGTACTTC. Amino acid sequence: CASSSGLVGEQYF. The full variable domain, with the rest looked up from reference TRBV5-1 and TRBJ2-7, is KAGVTQTPRYLIKTRGQQVTLSCSPISGHRSVSWYQQTPGQGLQFLFEYFSETQRNKGNFPGRFSGRQFSNSRSEMNVSTLELGDSALYLCASSSGLVGEQYFGPGTRLTVT.

This sequence joins TRBV5-5 and TRBJ2-6; 8 bases match TRBD1. Germline CDR1 is SGHKS and CDR2 is YYEKEE (reference sequence). This CDR3 is built from 19 residues. Germline trimming cut 4 bases from V and 4 bases from J; bases unmatched to any gene: 16. The CDR3 loop is CASSLTRDRLSGGANVLTF. The CDR3 nucleotides read TGTGCCAGCAGCCTCACTCGGGACAGGCTGTCGGGAGGGGCCAACGTCCTGACTTTC.

The chain recombines TRBV12-5 with TRBJ1-6; weak D call: TRBD1 (6 bases). The germline gives CDR1 LGHNT, CDR2 FRNRAP. CDR3 length: 14 amino acids. Trimming stripped 1 base from V and 6 bases from J, with 7 bases between. The CDR3, as DNA: TGTGCTAGTGGTTTGGAACAGGGTAATTCACCCCTCCACTTT. Its translation is CASGLEQGNSPLHF.

The chain joins TRBV5-1 to TRBJ1-4, with D maybe TRBD1 (6 bases). Looked up from germline, CDR1 is SGHRS and CDR2 is YFSETQ. Deletions cut 3 bases from V and 1 base from J, with 16 bases between. This CDR3 is 17 amino acids long. Written as DNA, the CDR3 is TGCGCCAGCAGCTCGGGGCTATTACAGGGAACTAATGAAAAACTGTTTTTT. Amino acid sequence: CASSSGLLQGTNEKLFF. The full variable domain, completed using reference TRBV5-1 and TRBJ1-4, is KAGVTQTPRYLIKTRGQQVTLSCSPISGHRSVSWYQQTPGQGLQFLFEYFSETQRNKGNFPGRFSGRQFSNSRSEMNVSTLELGDSALYLCASSSGLLQGTNEKLFFGSGTQLSVL.

The rearrangement links TRBV29-1 to TRBJ1-6; D may be TRBD1 (6 bases). Trimming took off 5 bases at V and 8 bases at J, with 16 bases between the two ends. The V gene's germline CDR1 is SQVTM and CDR2 ANQGSEA. This CDR3 has 14 amino acids. CDR3 region: CSVQIQGTDSPLHF. The CDR3 nucleotides read TGCAGCGTTCAAATACAGGGAACGGATTCACCCCTCCACTTT.

The chain couples TRBV19 to TRBJ2-3; 9 nucleotides line up with TRBD2. The CDR3 is made up of 17 amino acids. V was clipped by 7 bases and J by 4 bases; unmatched bases: 15. CDR1 LNHDA and CDR2 SQIVND come from the germline V gene (reference sequence). The CDR3: CASNPRRGGRVADTQYF. The CDR3 DNA follows: TGTGCCAGTAACCCGCGGCGGGGGGGCCGGGTTGCAGATACGCAGTATTTT.

The V call is TRBV2, the J call TRBJ1-5, with D unresolved. This CDR3 is built from 14 residues. CDR1 is SNHLY, CDR2 FYNNEI, per germline. Trimming stripped 2 bases from V and 0 bases from J, with 5 bases between. CDR3 amino acids: CASSEQHSNQPQHF. CDR3 in DNA: TGTGCCAGCAGTGAACAACATAGCAATCAGCCCCAGCATTTT.

The chain combines TRBV10-3 with TRBJ2-1; unclear D gene. V gave up 9 bases and J gave up 6 bases, with 15 bases separating them. Germline-derived CDR1 and CDR2 are ENHRY and SYGVKD. The CDR3 totals 13 residues. CDR3 in amino acids: CAIAFMRSNEQFF. The CDR3 bases are TGTGCCATTGCGTTTATGCGGTCCAATGAGCAGTTCTTC.